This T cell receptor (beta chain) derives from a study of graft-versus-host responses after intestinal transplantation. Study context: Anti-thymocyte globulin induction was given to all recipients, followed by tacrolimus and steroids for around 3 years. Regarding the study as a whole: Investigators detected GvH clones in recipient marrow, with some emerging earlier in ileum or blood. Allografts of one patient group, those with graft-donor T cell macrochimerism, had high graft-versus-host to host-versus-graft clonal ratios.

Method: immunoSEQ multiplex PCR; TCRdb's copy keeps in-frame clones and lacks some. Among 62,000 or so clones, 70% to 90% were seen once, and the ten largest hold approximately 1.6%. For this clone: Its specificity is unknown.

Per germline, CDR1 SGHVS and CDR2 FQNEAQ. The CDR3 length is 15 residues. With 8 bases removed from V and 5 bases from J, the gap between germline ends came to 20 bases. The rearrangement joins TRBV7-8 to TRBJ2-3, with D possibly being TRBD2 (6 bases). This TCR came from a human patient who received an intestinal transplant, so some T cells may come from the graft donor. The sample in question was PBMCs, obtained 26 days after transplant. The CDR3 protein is CASAISPSVQDTQYF. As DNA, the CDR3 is TGTGCCAGCGCAATAAGTCCTAGCGTTCAAGATACGCAGTATTTT. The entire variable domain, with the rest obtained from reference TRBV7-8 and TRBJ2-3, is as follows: GAGVSQSPRYKVAKRGQDVALRCDPISGHVSLFWYQQALGQGPEFLTYFQNEAQLDKSGLPSDRFFAERPEGSVSTLKIQRTQQEDSAVYLCASAISPSVQDTQYFGPGTRLTVL.